This T cell receptor (beta chain) was captured in a study of OX40 agonist ivuxolimab in advanced cancers. Regarding the complete study: The costimulatory receptor OX40 (CD134) was targeted by ivuxolimab, a fully human IgG2 agonistic monoclonal antibody. The paper covers the monotherapy dose-escalation part of the phase I ivuxolimab trial, which included N ≈ 57 patients. Partial responses were achieved by three dose-escalation patients, of whom one had hepatocellular carcinoma and two had cutaneous melanoma. In the dose-escalation cohort, 65% to 85% of patients were male, and the mean age was 60 years with a range of about 20 to 79. Prior anti-PD-1, anti-PD-L1 or anti-CTLA-4 therapy was permitted, and checkpoint inhibitors had been received by 30% to 40% of dose-escalation patients. Peripheral TCRbeta sequencing was intended to test whether TCR sequence diversity was altered and clonal T-cell expansion was caused by ivuxolimab. Intravenous ivuxolimab was administered to patients every 2 weeks at six dose levels: 0.01, 0.1, 0.3, 1.5, 3 and 10 mg/kg. Of the 50 to 55 dose-escalation patients, hepatocellular carcinoma was present in about 19, melanoma in around 15, renal cell carcinoma in 9 and head and neck cancer in 9. The full study reports these points: After ivuxolimab, expanded clones were on average more numerous among CD8+ T cells than among CD4+ T cells. Low levels of normalized T-cell clonal expansion were also seen in some patients who did not respond. The antigen specificity of the clonally expanded peripheral T cells was not determined. Partial responders in the 0.1-3.0 mg/kg groups had among the lowest normalized peripheral clonal expansion, especially among CD8+ T cells. At doses of 0.1 to 3.0 mg/kg, clonal expansion of both CD4+ and CD8+ T cells in blood was seen between baseline and week 6.

At the junction V is shortened by 3 bases and J by 5 bases; bases outside the gene matches: 6. The CDR3 holds 15 amino acids from the cysteine to the phenylalanine. Here the CDR3 DNA is all that survives: 45 bases in frame from base 1. CDR1 is given as LNHNV and CDR2 as YYDKDF, both from the germline V gene (reference sequence). This clone was found once. Its antigen remains unidentified. The sample holds no much larger clone one base away, and base qualities are not on file. To sequence the TCRbeta CDR3 region, genomic DNA was isolated from the sorted cells. TCRbeta CDR3 regions were sequenced using the immunoSEQ Assay. TCRdb stores this immuneACCESS table with in-frame sequences only. Part of the clones is absent; in the studies checked, under half of the shortfall reflects unresolved V genes, and no reason is known for the rest. The sample includes 53,000 or so clones, with just under 80% observed a single time. The ten largest make up 2% to 3% of the sample.

Patients with a history of autoimmune disease or receiving systemic immunosuppression were excluded from the trial. In every dose cohort, peripheral blood was drawn for TCR sequencing at baseline, cycle 4 day 1, and cycle 7 day 1. Samples came from an open-label, multicenter, first-in-human phase I dose-escalation trial of ivuxolimab. The trial enrolled adults with locally advanced or metastatic head and neck squamous cell, hepatocellular, melanoma or renal cell carcinoma. Before TCR sequencing, CD4+ T cells and CD8+ T cells were sorted from peripheral blood as separate populations. Source: CD4+ or CD8+ T cells sorted from blood, taken in a trial of the OX40 agonist ivuxolimab. This sequence was found in an adult with an advanced solid tumor such as melanoma, head and neck, liver or kidney cancer. The V gene is TRBV15 and the J gene is TRBJ1-5; 8 nucleotides in the junction match TRBD1. The CDR3 here reads CATSRRTGMDQPQHF. The DNA sequence is as follows: TGTGCCACCAGCAGGAGGACAGGGATGGATCAGCCCCAGCATTTT.